A single sample is the source of the 15 T cell receptor beta chains below, sequenced in a study of T cells in Graves' hyperthyroidism and ophthalmopathy. The TCR beta CDR3 regions underwent amplification using RNA transcripts as the source. The primer set for the first-round RT-PCR of the TCR CDR3 was HTBI. In TCRdb, the multiplex PCR reads were re-called with MiXCR into one record per CDR3 protein. The table records about 520,000 distinct CDR3 sequences, roughly 24% of them present only once. The sample taken for sequencing was blood. The receptors were sampled from a woman aged 25 to 39 with Graves' ophthalmopathy.

The chain links TRBV6-1 to TRBJ2-7; TRBD2 matches 7 bases. The CDR3 spans 13 residues. Germline V gene data show CDR1 as MNHNS and CDR2 as SASEGT. V dropped 6 bases and J dropped 3; count of bases not matched to a gene: 5. CDR3 region: CASRRGNHYEQYF. DNA for the CDR3: TGTGCCAGCAGGCGGGGGAACCACTACGAGCAGTACTTC.

This rearrangement joins TRBV6-1 to TRBJ1-5; D is perhaps TRBD1 (5 bases). The germline V and J ends were trimmed by 6 bases and 7 bases, with 10 bases remaining between them. CDR1 is MNHNS, CDR2 SASEGT, per germline. The CDR3 is 12 residues long. CDR3 residues: CASRADSQPQHF. The CDR3 nucleotides read TGTGCCAGCAGGGCTGACAGCCAGCCCCAGCATTTT.

This clonotype was counted a few times. The rearrangement uses TRBV27 and TRBJ2-3, with 8 bases matching TRBD2. The CDR3 sequence is 16 residues long. Trimming at V came to 8 bases and at J to 0 bases, leaving 10 bases not matched to a gene. Germline CDR1 MNHEY, CDR2 SMNVEV (reference sequence). In nucleotides, the CDR3 is TGTGCCAGCTTCGTAACCGGGGGGGCAAGCACAGATACGCAGTATTTT. Translation: CASFVTGGASTDTQYF.

The chain couples TRBV7-2 to TRBJ1-1; D unclear. The CDR3 loop spans 14 amino acids. V gave up 1 base and J gave up 7 bases, with 13 bases separating them. The germline gives CDR1 SGHTA, CDR2 FQGNSA. Here the CDR3 reads CASSLESGGGEAFF. CDR3 nucleotide sequence: TGTGCCAGCAGCTTAGAGAGCGGAGGAGGTGAAGCTTTCTTT. Looking up the rest from reference TRBV7-2 and TRBJ1-1 gives the full variable domain: GAGVSQSPSNKVTEKGKDVELRCDPISGHTALYWYRQSLGQGLEFLIYFQGNSAPDKSGLPSDRFSAERTGGSVSTLTIQRTQQEDSAVYLCASSLESGGGEAFFGQGTRLTVV.

This clonotype was seen a few times. V and J are TRBV6-2 or TRBV6-3 and TRBJ1-5; D might be TRBD1 (5 bases). There are 15 residues in the CDR3. Trimming pared 0 bases from V and 7 bases from J, leaving 13 bases between. Germline lookup yields CDR1 MNHEY and CDR2 SVGEGT. The CDR3 is CASSYSSREVQPQHF. CDR3 nucleotides: TGTGCCAGCAGTTACTCGAGCAGGGAAGTCCAGCCCCAGCATTTT.

This clonotype was detected ten times or more. This sequence joins TRBV24-1 and TRBJ2-2; 7 bases map to TRBD1. V gave up 3 bases and J gave up 1 base; unmatched junction bases: 7. Germline assignment: CDR1 KGHDR and CDR2 SFDVKD. CDR3 size: 17 residues. The CDR3 DNA reads TGTGCCACCAGTGATCCCCCGGGACAGCTGAACACCGGGGAGCTGTTTTTT. This codes for CATSDPPGQLNTGELFF.

This clonotype was seen only a few times. This may arise from a read error, as a much more abundant clone is one base away. The CDR3 end shows no conserved phenylalanine or tryptophan, and so a read error is likely. The chain joins TRBV29-1 to TRBJ2-2; no definite D call. The germline V gene encodes CDR1 SQVTM and CDR2 ANQGSEA. With 1 base removed from V and 0 bases from J, the gap between germline ends came to 6 bases. CDR3 size: 14 residues. The CDR3 DNA sequence: TGCAGCGTTGAAGTCGACACGAACACCGGGGAGCTGTTTTTG. The encoded protein is CSVEVDTNTGELFL.

In this sample, this clonotype turned up many times. This chain joins TRBV7-2 and TRBJ2-7; 10 nucleotides line up with TRBD1. Germline trimming cut 2 bases from V and 4 bases from J; bases unmatched to any gene: 5. The CDR3 has 15 residues. Per germline, CDR1 SGHTA and CDR2 FQGNSA. In DNA form, the CDR3 reads TGTGCCAGCAGCTTACCTCCGGGACAGGGGTACGAGCAGTACTTC. This codes for CASSLPPGQGYEQYF.

This clonotype was recorded at least ten times. The rearrangement joins TRBV27 to TRBJ1-1; no reliable D call. Germline CDR1 reads MNHEY; CDR2 reads SMNVEV (reference sequence). The CDR3 runs 16 residues. Trimming took off 4 bases at V and 1 base at J, with 16 bases between the two ends. The CDR3: CASSSNINFANTEAFF. CDR3 DNA sequence: TGTGCCAGCAGTTCCAACATAAATTTCGCGAACACTGAAGCTTTCTTT.

This clonotype occurred many times. The chain combines TRBV11-2 with TRBJ1-2; a possible D gene is TRBD1 (5 bases). The V end lost 0 bases, the J end lost 5 bases, and 13 bases lay between the germline ends. The CDR3 loop spans 15 amino acids. Germline V gives CDR1 SGHAT, CDR2 FQNNGV. The CDR3 loop is CASSLDRSAGYGYTF. CDR3 DNA: TGTGCCAGCAGCTTAGATCGATCGGCAGGGTATGGCTACACCTTC.

This clonotype was seen a few times. V gene TRBV6-1 combines with J gene TRBJ1-2, with 8 bases identical to TRBD1. From germline, CDR1 is MNHNS and CDR2 SASEGT. The CDR3 is 14 residues long. V shed 3 bases and J 4 bases; nucleotides not matched to a gene: 4. The CDR3 nucleotides read TGTGCCAGCAGTGATAGACAGGGGATCTATGGCTACACCTTC. This translates into CASSDRQGIYGYTF.

The chain employs TRBV15 and TRBJ1-3, with D possibly matching TRBD1 (5 bases). Germline V gives CDR1 LNHNV, CDR2 YYDKDF (reference sequence). V was trimmed by 2 bases and J by 0 bases, leaving 11 bases between them. This CDR3 contains 16 residues. The CDR3 spells CATSRQIGVSGNTIYF. CDR3 DNA sequence: TGTGCCACCAGCAGACAGATAGGGGTCTCTGGAAACACCATATATTTT.

This clonotype was counted a few times. The J gene is TRBJ2-5, the V gene TRBV5-1; D gene ambiguous. V lost 0 bases and J 1 base, leaving 10 bases between the germline ends. Germline values: CDR1 SGHRS, CDR2 YFSETQ. This CDR3 is built from 15 residues. As DNA, the CDR3 is TGCGCCAGCAGCTTGGACGGAAATGTCCAAGAGACCCAGTACTTC. It translates to CASSLDGNVQETQYF.

In regard to this clonotype: This could be a read error, since a much larger clone is one nucleotide away. The chain carries TRBV6-1 and TRBJ1-5; D not certain. CDR1 MNHNS and CDR2 SASEGT come from the germline V gene. This CDR3 spans 12 amino acids. The germline V and J ends were trimmed by 6 bases and 7 bases, with 10 bases remaining between them. CDR3 loop: CASRWGIQPQHF. The CDR3 region has the DNA TGTGCCAGCAGGTGGGGTATCCAGCCCCAGCATTTT.

This clonotype was seen repeatedly, ten times or more. V gene TRBV29-1 combines with J gene TRBJ1-2; D remains ambiguous. V lost 1 base to trimming and J lost 4 bases, with 13 bases between them. Germline V gives CDR1 SQVTM, CDR2 ANQGSEA. This CDR3 is built from 14 residues. CDR3 coding DNA: TGCAGCGTTGAAGTATGGGAAGGGAGCTATGGCTACACCTTC. Amino acids: CSVEVWEGSYGYTF.